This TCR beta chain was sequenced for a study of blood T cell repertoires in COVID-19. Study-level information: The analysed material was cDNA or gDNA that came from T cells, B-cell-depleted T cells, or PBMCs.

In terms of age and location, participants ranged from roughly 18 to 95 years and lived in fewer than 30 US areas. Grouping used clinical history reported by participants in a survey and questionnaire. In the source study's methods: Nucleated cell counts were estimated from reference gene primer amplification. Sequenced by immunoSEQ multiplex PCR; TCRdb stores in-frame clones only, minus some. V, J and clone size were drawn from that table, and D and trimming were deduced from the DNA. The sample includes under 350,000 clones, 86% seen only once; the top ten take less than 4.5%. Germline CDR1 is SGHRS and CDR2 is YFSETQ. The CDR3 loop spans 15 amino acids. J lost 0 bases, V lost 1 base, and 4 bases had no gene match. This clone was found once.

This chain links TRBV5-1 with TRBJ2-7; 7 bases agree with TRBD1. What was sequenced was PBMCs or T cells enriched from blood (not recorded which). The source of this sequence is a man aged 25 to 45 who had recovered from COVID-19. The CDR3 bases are TGCGCCAGCAGCTTGTTAGGGGGCGTCTCCTACGAGCAGTACTTC. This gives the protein CASSLLGGVSYEQYF.